This T cell receptor delta chain emerged from a study of gamma-delta chains in newborns, infants, children. This clone showed up just a few times. TCRdb made new clone calls on the reads using CATT. Of 10,000 or so delta-chain clones listed, around 3.5% are singletons. Germline loops: CDR1 TSWWSYY, CDR2 QGS. The germline V and J ends were trimmed by 5 bases and 0 bases, with 19 bases remaining between them. The CDR3 spans 17 residues. This sequence joins TRDV1 and TRDJ1; TRDD3 is a possible D gene (5 bases). Material for sequencing was blood. The receptor was derived from a child who was a newborn, infant or young child, either healthy, febrile or measles-vaccinated (not recorded which). The CDR3, as DNA: TGTGCTCTTGGGCCAGTACGCAAGGGGGGTTACACCGATAAACTCATCTTT. It encodes CALGPVRKGGYTDKLIF.